A selection of T cell receptor beta chains follows, all from one sample in a study of T cell responses to AZD1222 COVID-19 vaccine. The assay was immunoSEQ multiplex PCR, and TCRdb's table has in-frame clones only and misses some. This sample's table reports about 140,000 clones. The sample taken for sequencing was peripheral blood. These receptors originate from an adult in good health. CDR3s include the opening cysteine and the closing phenylalanine or tryptophan. Fields, in order: V gene, J gene, D gene, CDR3 DNA, CDR3 protein. D genes are given only for firm matches.

TRBV19	TRBJ1-6	-	TGTGCCAGTAGTATAGCAGCGGAAAATTCACCCCTCCACTTT	CASSIAAENSPLHF
TRBV5-1	TRBJ2-3	TRBD2	TGCGCCAGCAGCTTGGCCGGTAGCGGGGGAGCTGCAGATACGCAGTATTTT	CASSLAGSGGAADTQYF
TRBV5-6	TRBJ1-1	-	TGTGCCAGCAGCGCCTCGTGGGGGGCGATTGGTGGCACTGAAGCTTTCTTT	CASSASWGAIGGTEAFF
TRBV9	TRBJ2-2	-	TGTGCCAGCAGCGTAGGTATGGGACGGATACTTACGAACACCGGGGAGCTGTTTTTT	CASSVGMGRILTNTGELFF
TRBV6-5	TRBJ1-3	TRBD1	TGTGCCAGCAGACCCTCTGACAGGGGTGGAAACACCATATATTTT	CASRPSDRGGNTIYF
TRBV6-5	TRBJ2-2	-	TGTGCCAGCAGTTACTGGGGGGGCGTGGCCGGGGAGCTGTTTTTT	CASSYWGGVAGELFF
TRBV28	TRBJ1-1	-	TGTGCCAGCAGCCCGGGGCGTGAAGCTTTCTTT	CASSPGREAFF
TRBV28	TRBJ1-5	TRBD1	TGTGCCAGCAGTTTCAGCGGGATGGACAGGACGAATCAGCCCCAGCATTTT	CASSFSGMDRTNQPQHF
TRBV3-1/TRBV3-2	TRBJ1-3	-	TGTGCCAGCAGCCCGCGCGGACCTAACACCATATATTTT	CASSPRGPNTIYF
TRBV27	TRBJ1-4	TRBD1	TGTGCCAGCAGTAGACAGGGCTTGGATGAAAAACTGTTTTTT	CASSRQGLDEKLFF
TRBV7-3	TRBJ2-1	-	TGTGCCAGCAGCCGACTCAGAGCGGATGAGCAGTTCTTC	CASSRLRADEQFF
TRBV5-1	TRBJ2-2	-	TGCGCCAGCAGCTTGGTGCAGGTTCCCACCGGGGAGCTGTTTTTT	CASSLVQVPTGELFF
TRBV7-9	TRBJ2-3	-	TGTGCCAGCAGCTCCCCATTATCCCATTCGAGCGTCCACACAGATACGCAGTATTTT	CASSSPLSHSSVHTDTQYF
TRBV7-8	TRBJ1-4	-	TGTGCCAGCAGCAAGGGACGGATTCCAACTAATGAAAAACTGTTTTTT	CASSKGRIPTNEKLFF
TRBV5-1	TRBJ1-1	-	TGCGCCAGCAGCTTGGCGGGGGCGGGCACTGAAGCTTTCTTT	CASSLAGAGTEAFF
TRBV11-3	TRBJ2-5	TRBD2	TGTGCCAGCAGCCCCCGGGGCGGTCCGGGGGGGCGGGAGACCCAGTACTTC	CASSPRGGPGGRETQYF
TRBV10-3	TRBJ1-2	-	TGTGCCATCAGTGATGGGACGGATAACTATGGCTACACCTTC	CAISDGTDNYGYTF
TRBV19	TRBJ1-5	-	TGTGCCAGTAGTATACGGCAGGGGAGCCGAAATCAGCCCCAGCATTTT	CASSIRQGSRNQPQHF
TRBV5-4	TRBJ1-2	-	TGTGCCAGCAGCTTGGGGCCCAGGACTAACTATGGCTACACCTTC	CASSLGPRTNYGYTF
TRBV6-6	TRBJ1-5	TRBD1	TGTGCCAGCAGTTACTCGACAGGGGGAATCAATCAGCCCCAGCATTTT	CASSYSTGGINQPQHF
TRBV4-1	TRBJ1-1	-	TGCGCCAGCAGCCAAGATATAAGGGGTCAGGGGAAAGCTTTCTTT	CASSQDIRGQGKAFF
TRBV2	TRBJ1-1	-	TGTGCCACCCCTGGGGCGGGCACGAACACTGAAGCTTTCTTT	CATPGAGTNTEAFF
TRBV10-3	TRBJ2-7	-	TGTGCCCGGGACGCCAACGCCTACGAGCAGTACTTC	CARDANAYEQYF
TRBV5-1	TRBJ1-1	-	TGCGCCAGCAGCTTGGTTCGTATGGTAGGGGGTGATACTGAAGCTTTCTTT	CASSLVRMVGGDTEAFF
TRBV2	TRBJ1-1	-	TGTGCCAGCAGTGTCTCCGGGGGAGTTACTGAAGCTTTCTTT	CASSVSGGVTEAFF
TRBV11-3	TRBJ2-7	TRBD2	TGTGCCAGCAGCCGGACTAGCGGGGGAACCTACGAGCAGTACTTC	CASSRTSGGTYEQYF
TRBV5-1	TRBJ2-1	TRBD2	TGCGCCAGCAGCTTGGCCGGAGGGACTAGCGGCAATGAGCAGTTCTTC	CASSLAGGTSGNEQFF
TRBV4-1	TRBJ2-3	TRBD2	TGCGCCAGCAGCCAAGGAACTAGCGGGGGGGCCCGGGTCGCAGATACGCAGTATTTT	CASSQGTSGGARVADTQYF
TRBV2	TRBJ1-4	-	TGTGCCAGCAGTGAAGGCGCAGGGAATGAAAAACTGTTTTTT	CASSEGAGNEKLFF
TRBV6-5	TRBJ1-2	TRBD1	TGTGCCAGCAGTTACTCGAGGGACAGGGTCAGCTATGGCTACACCTTC	CASSYSRDRVSYGYTF
TRBV11-2	TRBJ2-5	TRBD2	TGTGCCAGCAGCCCGACAACTACCCGACTAGCGGAAGAGACCCAGTACTTC	CASSPTTTRLAEETQYF
TRBV7-2	TRBJ1-4	-	TGTGCCAGCAGCTTAGGTCGTAGGGAGAGTGAAAAACTGTTTTTT	CASSLGRRESEKLFF
TRBV6-7	TRBJ1-2	-	TGTGCCAGCAGTTCCATCCGCTATGGCTACACCTTC	CASSSIRYGYTF
TRBV19	TRBJ1-1	TRBD1	TGTGCCAGTAGCCGGACAGGGACTGAAGCTTTCTTT	CASSRTGTEAFF
TRBV9	TRBJ1-1	-	TGTGCCAGCAGCACCGGGACCGGTACTGAGGCTTTCTTT	CASSTGTGTEAFF
TRBV5-1	TRBJ1-1	-	TGCGCCAGCAGCTTGGAATGGCGGGGGAGCACTGAAGCTTTCTTT	CASSLEWRGSTEAFF
TRBV30	TRBJ1-6	-	TGTGCCTGGAGTGGAGGCCAGTCGGGGTCACCCCTCCACTTT	CAWSGGQSGSPLHF
TRBV19	TRBJ2-5	-	TGTGCCAGTAGTATGGTCCCGCGGGAGACCCAGTACTTC	CASSMVPRETQYF
TRBV2	TRBJ1-5	-	TGTGCCAGCAGTCCCGGGATACTCAGCAATCAGCCCCAGCATTTT	CASSPGILSNQPQHF
TRBV6-1	TRBJ2-5	-	TGTGCCAGCAGTGAACTCCCCAGGGGTTGGGAGACCCAGTACTTC	CASSELPRGWETQYF
TRBV12-3/TRBV12-4	TRBJ2-3	-	TGTGCCAGCAGGGTCACAGATACGCAGTATTTT	CASRVTDTQYF
TRBV9	TRBJ1-3	TRBD1	TGTGCCAGCAGCCCCCCACTGATGACAGGGGCTGGAAACACCATATATTTT	CASSPPLMTGAGNTIYF
TRBV3-1/TRBV3-2	TRBJ2-3	-	TGTGCCAGCAGCCAAGACGGGACTCCTACAGATACGCAGTATTTT	CASSQDGTPTDTQYF
TRBV5-5	TRBJ1-2	-	TGTGCCAGCAGCTTGGTCAGGGACCCCGTTCGTGGCTACACCTTC	CASSLVRDPVRGYTF
TRBV19	TRBJ1-3	-	TGTGCCAGTAGTCTCAGTGGAAACACCATATATTTT	CASSLSGNTIYF
TRBV19	TRBJ2-1	TRBD2	TGTGCCAGTAAGAATAGCGGGGGGTCCTCCAATGAGCAGTTCTTC	CASKNSGGSSNEQFF
TRBV28	TRBJ1-6	-	TGTGCCAGCAAAGGGAATACCAATTCACCCCTCCACTTT	CASKGNTNSPLHF
TRBV19	TRBJ1-1	-	TGTGCCAGTAGCCTAGGACTAGAGAACACTGAAGCTTTCTTT	CASSLGLENTEAFF
TRBV27	TRBJ2-1	-	TGTGCCAGCAGTTTATCGTGGCAGTCGCACAATGAGCAGTTCTTC	CASSLSWQSHNEQFF
TRBV6-5	TRBJ1-2	-	TGTGCCAGCAGTTACTACCCGCCAGGGGCTAACTATGGCTACACCTTC	CASSYYPPGANYGYTF
TRBV14	TRBJ2-2	-	TGTGCCAGCAGCCGGTTGAACACCGGGGAGCTGTTTTTT	CASSRLNTGELFF
TRBV25-1	TRBJ2-3	-	TGTGCCAGCAGTTGGGGAACAGATACGCAGTATTTT	CASSWGTDTQYF